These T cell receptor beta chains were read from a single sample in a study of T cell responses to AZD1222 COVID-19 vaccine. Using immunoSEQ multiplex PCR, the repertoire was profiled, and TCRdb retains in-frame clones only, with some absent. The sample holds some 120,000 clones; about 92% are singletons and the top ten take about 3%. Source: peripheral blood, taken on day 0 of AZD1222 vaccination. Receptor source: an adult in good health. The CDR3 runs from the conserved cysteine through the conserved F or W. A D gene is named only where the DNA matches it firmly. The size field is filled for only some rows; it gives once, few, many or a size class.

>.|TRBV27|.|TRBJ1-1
CASSLSRENTEAFF
TGTGCCAGCAGTTTATCGCGGGAGAACACTGAAGCTTTCTTT
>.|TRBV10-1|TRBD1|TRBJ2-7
CASSEGGQVYEQYF
TGCGCCAGCAGTGAGGGGGGACAGGTCTACGAGCAGTACTTC
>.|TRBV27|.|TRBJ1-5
CARIGDSNQPQHF
TGTGCCAGGATAGGGGATAGCAATCAGCCCCAGCATTTT
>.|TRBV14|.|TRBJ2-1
CASSQRHRRDDNEQFF
TGTGCCAGCAGCCAAAGACACCGGCGGGATGACAATGAGCAGTTCTTC
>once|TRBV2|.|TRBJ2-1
CASSVSEGGLF
TGTGCCAGCAGTGTGTCGGAGGGGGGGCTCTTC
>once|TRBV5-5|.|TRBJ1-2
CASSLAGFGGYGYTF
TGTGCCAGCAGCTTGGCGGGCTTTGGTGGCTATGGCTACACCTTC
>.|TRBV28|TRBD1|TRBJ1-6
CASSYPKTGANSPLHF
TGTGCCAGCAGTTACCCAAAGACAGGGGCTAATTCACCCCTCCACTTT
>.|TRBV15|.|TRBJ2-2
CATSREIGPGELFF
TGTGCCACCAGCAGAGAAATAGGGCCCGGGGAGCTGTTTTTT
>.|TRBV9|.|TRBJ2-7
CASSGPFGPTDEQYF
TGTGCCAGCAGCGGGCCGTTCGGACCGACCGACGAGCAGTACTTC
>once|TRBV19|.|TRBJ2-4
CASSKSGNHIQYF
TGTGCCAGTAGTAAGTCCGGGAATCACATTCAGTACTTC
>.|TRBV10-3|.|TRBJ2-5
CAIRQGSGSETQYF
TGTGCCATCCGACAGGGTAGCGGGTCAGAGACCCAGTACTTC
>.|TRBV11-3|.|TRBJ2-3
CASSLGGSLGAQYF
TGTGCCAGCAGCTTAGGAGGGTCCCTCGGAGCGCAGTATTTT
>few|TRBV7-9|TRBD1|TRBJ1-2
CASSIGQGGYTF
TGTGCCAGCAGTATCGGACAGGGTGGCTACACCTTC
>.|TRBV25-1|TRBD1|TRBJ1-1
CASSDNRQGDTEAFF
TGTGCCAGCAGTGACAATCGACAGGGCGACACTGAAGCTTTCTTT
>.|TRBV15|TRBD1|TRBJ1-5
CATSRSPFTGDQPQHF
TGTGCCACCAGCAGATCACCATTTACAGGGGATCAGCCCCAGCATTTT
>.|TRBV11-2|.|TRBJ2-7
CASRPYGTSNEQYF
TGTGCCAGCAGACCCTACGGGACCAGTAACGAGCAGTACTTC
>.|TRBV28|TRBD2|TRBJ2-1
CASSEGGNYNEQFF
TGTGCCTCGTCAGAGGGAGGGAATTACAATGAGCAGTTCTTC
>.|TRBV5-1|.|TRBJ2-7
CASRLGDSYEQYF
TGCGCCAGCCGGCTCGGGGACTCCTACGAGCAGTACTTC
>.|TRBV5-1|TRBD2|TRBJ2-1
CASSFSGGLAGEQFF
TGCGCCAGCAGTTTTTCCGGGGGACTAGCCGGTGAGCAGTTCTTC
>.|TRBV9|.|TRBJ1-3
CASSGGSPGNTIYF
TGTGCCAGCAGCGGGGGGAGCCCTGGAAACACCATATATTTT
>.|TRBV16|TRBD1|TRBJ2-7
CASSLSGTGVSYEQYF
TGTGCCAGCAGCTTATCCGGGACAGGGGTCTCCTACGAGCAGTACTTC
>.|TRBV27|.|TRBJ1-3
CASSLPGILSGNTIYF
TGTGCCAGCAGTCTACCAGGTATCCTCTCTGGAAACACCATATATTTT
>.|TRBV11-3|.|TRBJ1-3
CASSLGGTASSGNTIYF
TGTGCCAGCAGCTTAGGAGGGACCGCGAGCTCTGGAAACACCATATATTTT
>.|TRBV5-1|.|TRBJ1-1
CASSLPTSGTEAFF
TGCGCCAGCAGCCTGCCAACTTCGGGGACTGAAGCTTTCTTT
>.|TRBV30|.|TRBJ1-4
CAWSLFRSEKLFF
TGTGCCTGGTCCCTTTTCAGGAGTGAAAAACTGTTTTTT
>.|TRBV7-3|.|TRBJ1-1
CASSPSGRTEAFF
TGTGCCAGCAGCCCCTCAGGACGGACAGAAGCTTTCTTT
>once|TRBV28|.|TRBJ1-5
CASSLYREYDQPQHF
TGTGCCAGCAGTTTATACAGGGAATATGATCAGCCCCAGCATTTT
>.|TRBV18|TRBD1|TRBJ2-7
CASSPGQGSIPYEQYF
TGTGCCAGCTCACCCGGACAGGGGTCGATTCCCTACGAGCAGTACTTC
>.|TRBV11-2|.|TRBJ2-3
CASSLDGGDTQYF
TGTGCCAGCAGCTTAGATGGAGGGGATACGCAGTATTTT
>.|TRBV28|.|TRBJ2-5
CASSWRAQETQYF
TGTGCCAGCAGTTGGCGTGCTCAAGAGACCCAGTACTTC
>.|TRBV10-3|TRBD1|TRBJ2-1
CAISERKTGLSSYNEQFF
TGTGCCATCAGTGAGCGGAAGACAGGGCTGAGCTCCTACAATGAGCAGTTCTTC
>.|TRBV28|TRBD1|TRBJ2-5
CASRKTGVLETQYF
TGTGCCAGCAGAAAGACAGGGGTCCTAGAGACCCAGTACTTC
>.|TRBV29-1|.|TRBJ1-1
CSVGQFVNTEAFF
TGCAGCGTCGGACAGTTCGTTAACACTGAAGCTTTCTTT
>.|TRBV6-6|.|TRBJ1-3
CASSYRGAGDTIYF
TGTGCCAGCAGTTACCGGGGCGCCGGGGACACCATATATTTT